Only a few counts were recorded for the clone carrying this T cell receptor beta chain. Original processing notes: Nucleated cell counts were estimated from reference gene primer amplification. Generated by immunoSEQ multiplex PCR, the TCRdb table keeps only in-frame clones and is missing some. The V and J calls and clone size were taken over from that table, and D and trimming were inferred from the DNA. Of 150,000 or so clones detected, around nine tenths appear once; the ten largest clones hold approximately 10%. Followed longitudinally, the Seattle patients had been enrolled during active infection. This record comes from a study of blood T cell repertoires in COVID-19. Study background: Some COVID-19 samples were acute and others convalescent; all came from the United States, Italy and Spain. T cells, B-cell-depleted T cells, or PBMCs supplied cDNA or gDNA.

Sequences were obtained from peripheral blood. The clonotype was recovered from a woman aged 70-85 years with COVID-19, enrolled during active disease.

The DNA for the CDR3 is TGCAGCGTACTCAGCGGGGAGCTTACCTACGAGCAGTACTTC. Protein product: CSVLSGELTYEQYF. The chain carries TRBV29-1 and TRBJ2-7, with 7 bases lining up with TRBD2. Trimming removed 6 bases from V and 2 bases from J; junction bases left unmatched: 10. The CDR3 sequence is 14 residues long. CDR1 and CDR2 from the germline V gene are SQVTM and ANQGSEA.